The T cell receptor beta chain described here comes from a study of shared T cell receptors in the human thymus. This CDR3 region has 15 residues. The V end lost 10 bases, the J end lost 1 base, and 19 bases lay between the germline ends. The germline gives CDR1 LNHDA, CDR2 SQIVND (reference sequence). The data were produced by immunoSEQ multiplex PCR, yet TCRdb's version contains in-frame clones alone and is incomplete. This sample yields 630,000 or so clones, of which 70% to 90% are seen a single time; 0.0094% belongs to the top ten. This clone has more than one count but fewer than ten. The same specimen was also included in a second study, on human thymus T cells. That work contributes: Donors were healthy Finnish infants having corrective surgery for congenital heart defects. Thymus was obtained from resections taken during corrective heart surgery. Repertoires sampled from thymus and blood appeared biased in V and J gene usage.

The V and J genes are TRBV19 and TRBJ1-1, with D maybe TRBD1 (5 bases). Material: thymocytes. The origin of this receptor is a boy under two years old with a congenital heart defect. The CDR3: CANPGEGRGNTEAFF. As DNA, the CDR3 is TGTGCCAACCCGGGCGAAGGAAGGGGGAACACTGAAGCTTTCTTT. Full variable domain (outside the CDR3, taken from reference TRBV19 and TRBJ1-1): DGGITQSPKYLFRKEGQNVTLSCEQNLNHDAMYWYRQDPGQGLRLIYYSQIVNDFQKGDIAEGYSVSREKKESFPLTVTSAQKNPTAFYLCANPGEGRGNTEAFFGQGTRLTVV.